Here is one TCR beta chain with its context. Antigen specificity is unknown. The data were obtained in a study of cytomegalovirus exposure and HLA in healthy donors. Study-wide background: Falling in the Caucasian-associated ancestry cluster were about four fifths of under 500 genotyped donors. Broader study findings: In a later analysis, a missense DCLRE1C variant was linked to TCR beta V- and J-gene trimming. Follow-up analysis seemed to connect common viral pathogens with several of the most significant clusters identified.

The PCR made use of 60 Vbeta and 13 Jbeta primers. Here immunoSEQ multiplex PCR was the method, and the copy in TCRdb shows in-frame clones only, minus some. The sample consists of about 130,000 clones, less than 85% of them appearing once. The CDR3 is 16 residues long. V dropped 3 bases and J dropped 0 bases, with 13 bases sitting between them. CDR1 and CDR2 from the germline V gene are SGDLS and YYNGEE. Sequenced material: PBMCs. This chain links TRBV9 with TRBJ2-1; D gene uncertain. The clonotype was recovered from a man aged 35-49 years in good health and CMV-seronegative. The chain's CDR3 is CASSARGLSSYNEQFF. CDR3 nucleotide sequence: TGTGCCAGCAGCGCCCGAGGCCTAAGCTCCTACAATGAGCAGTTCTTC.